Listed below are T cell receptor beta chains from one sample, sequenced in a study of blood T cells in healthy people across ages. TCRdb processed the 5' RACE reads anew with MiXCR; each CDR3 protein has one entry. This table holds 870,000 or so distinct CDR3 sequences, about 28% found once. Material for sequencing was blood. These TCRs come from a woman aged 80 or over in good health. Both conserved end residues are part of each CDR3. The D gene is left open where the match is weak. Part of the rows lack a size; the others show once, few, many or a class for expanded clones.

v_call: TRBV29-1
j_call: TRBJ2-5
clone_size: -
d_call: TRBD2
cdr3_nt: TGCAGCGTTGAGGGAGGGGAAGAGACCCAGTACTTC
cdr3_aa: CSVEGGEETQYF

v_call: TRBV20-1
j_call: TRBJ2-5
clone_size: many
d_call: TRBD2
cdr3_nt: TGCAGTGCTAGAGATTTCGTAGCGGGGGGCCGAGAGACCCAGTACTTC
cdr3_aa: CSARDFVAGGRETQYF

v_call: TRBV7-2
j_call: TRBJ2-4
clone_size: -
d_call: -
cdr3_nt: TGTGCCAGCAGCTTAGCGACAGGCCGAAGGGGAGAGACTCAGTACTTC
cdr3_aa: CASSLATGRRGETQYF

v_call: TRBV6-1
j_call: TRBJ2-7
clone_size: many
d_call: -
cdr3_nt: TGTGCCAGCAGTGCGGGTGCGAGGGGGACCTCCTACGAGCAGTACTTC
cdr3_aa: CASSAGARGTSYEQYF

v_call: TRBV7-9
j_call: TRBJ2-1
clone_size: few
d_call: -
cdr3_nt: TGTACCAGCAGCGTAGGTAATAGGGCTTACAATGAGCAGTTCTTC
cdr3_aa: CTSSVGNRAYNEQFF

v_call: TRBV5-1
j_call: TRBJ2-4
clone_size: many
d_call: -
cdr3_nt: TGCGCCAGCAGAATGGGGCGGGCGGGATTGGACAAAAACATTCAGTACTTC
cdr3_aa: CASRMGRAGLDKNIQYF

v_call: TRBV6-1
j_call: TRBJ2-1
clone_size: many
d_call: TRBD2
cdr3_nt: TGTGCCAGCAGTGCTCTCCGTTTGACTAGCGGGGCGGACGAGCAGTTCTTC
cdr3_aa: CASSALRLTSGADEQFF

v_call: TRBV10-2
j_call: TRBJ2-4
clone_size: many
d_call: -
cdr3_nt: TGCGCCAGCAGTGACTTGGGATACCAACTAGCCAAAAACATTCAGTACTTC
cdr3_aa: CASSDLGYQLAKNIQYF

v_call: TRBV7-9
j_call: TRBJ2-1
clone_size: -
d_call: TRBD1
cdr3_nt: TGTGCCAGCAGCCGGGCAGGGGGCGCACAGAATGAGAAGTTTTTC
cdr3_aa: CASSRAGGAQNEKFF

v_call: TRBV7-2
j_call: TRBJ2-7
clone_size: few
d_call: TRBD1
cdr3_nt: TGTGCCAGCAGCTTCTCCCCGGGACAGGGTAACGAGCAGTACTTC
cdr3_aa: CASSFSPGQGNEQYF

v_call: TRBV11-2
j_call: TRBJ2-7
clone_size: many
d_call: TRBD1
cdr3_nt: TGTGCCAGCAGCTTCTTAGGACAGGGCGAGCAGTACTTC
cdr3_aa: CASSFLGQGEQYF

v_call: TRBV6-2/TRBV6-3
j_call: TRBJ1-4
clone_size: few
d_call: -
cdr3_nt: TGTGCCAGCAGTTTCACGAGCCCGAGCGAAAAACTGTTTTTT
cdr3_aa: CASSFTSPSEKLFF

v_call: TRBV3-1
j_call: TRBJ1-5
clone_size: many
d_call: -
cdr3_nt: TGTGCCAGCAGTGGACACGGCGCTCAGCCCCAGCATTTT
cdr3_aa: CASSGHGAQPQHF